The 26 T cell receptor beta chains reported below all come from one sample, sequenced in a study. MiXCR was run by TCRdb on the 5' RACE reads, yielding one entry per CDR3 protein. The repertoire has about 55,000 distinct CDR3 sequences, roughly 15% of them found once; the top ten carry approximately 2.5%. The sample comprised naive CD4+ T cells sorted from blood. Sample subset: naive CD4+ T cells, CD4+CD45RA+CD25-. The receptors were sampled from a female donor with breast cancer.

The V gene is TRBV5-1, the J gene TRBJ2-7; D not resolved. The CDR3 length is 15 residues. V was trimmed by 4 bases and J by 6 bases, leaving 20 bases between them. Germline loops: CDR1 SGHRS, CDR2 YFSETQ. The CDR3 coding sequence is TGCGCCAGCAGCGACATACAAGCTACGGGCCTCGAGCAGTACTTC. This codes for CASSDIQATGLEQYF. The whole variable domain, filled in from reference TRBV5-1 and TRBJ2-7, reads KAGVTQTPRYLIKTRGQQVTLSCSPISGHRSVSWYQQTPGQGLQFLFEYFSETQRNKGNFPGRFSGRQFSNSRSEMNVSTLELGDSALYLCASSDIQATGLEQYFGPGTRLTVT.

A single count supports this clonotype. It is unclear where the CDR3 begins or ends on the DNA, so no DNA is shown, and the CDR3 is as TCRdb lists it. This chain uses TRBV7-2 with TRBJ2-5; the table's D call TRBD2 went unverified against the DNA. 21 amino acids form the CDR3, both terminal residues included. Germline V lookup: CDR1 SGHTA, CDR2 FQGNSA. The CDR3: CASSFYICSARLAPRQETQYF.

This clonotype has at least ten counts. The chain joins TRBV5-1 to TRBJ2-7; no reliable D call. The CDR3 has 14 amino acids. CDR1 is SGHRS and CDR2 is YFSETQ in the germline V gene. Trimming stripped 1 base from V and 5 bases from J, with 13 bases between. The CDR3 reads CASSLFGEGHEQYF. The CDR3 region has the DNA TGCGCCAGCAGCTTGTTCGGAGAAGGCCACGAGCAGTACTTC.

In this sample, this clonotype turned up once. A read error may explain this, as a much larger clone is one base away. V usage is TRBV5-1 and J usage is TRBJ1-5; D is uncertain. This CDR3 is 16 amino acids long. V was pared by 0 bases and J by 6 bases, with 16 bases between. From germline, CDR1 is SGHRS and CDR2 YFSETQ. CDR3 amino acids: CASSLGTERVGQPQHF. The DNA of the CDR3 is TGCGCCAGCAGCTTGGGTACAGAAAGGGTAGGTCAGCCCCAGCATTTT.

This chain joins TRBV4-1 and TRBJ2-2; 13 bases are a match to TRBD2. V lost 3 bases, J lost 4 bases, and 5 bases stayed unmatched. Germline CDR1 MGHRA, CDR2 YSYEKL. CDR3 length: 17 amino acids. CDR3 nucleotide sequence: TGCGCCAGCAGCCAGAGAACTAGCGGGAGGGCCACCGGGGAGCTGTTTTTT. Amino acid sequence: CASSQRTSGRATGELFF.

This clonotype was picked up a small number of times. The chain joins TRBV4-1 to TRBJ2-2; 11 bases match TRBD2. Unmatched junction bases numbered 5, after V lost 5 bases and J lost 6 bases. Germline CDR1 MGHRA, CDR2 YSYEKL. The length of the CDR3 is 15 residues. CDR3 nucleotides: TGCGCCAGCAGCTTTACTAGCGGGAGTCCCGGGGAGCTGTTTTTT. Translation gives CASSFTSGSPGELFF.

This chain connects TRBV4-1 to TRBJ1-1; tentatively, D is TRBD1 (5 bases). Trimming cost V 4 bases and J 3 bases, with 12 bases left between them. The CDR3 is 14 residues long. The germline V gene encodes CDR1 MGHRA and CDR2 YSYEKL. The CDR3, as DNA: TGCGCCAGCAGCCGACTTACGGGGGACACTGAAGCTTTCTTT. Amino acid sequence: CASSRLTGDTEAFF.

This clonotype was found many times. The chain has TRBV7-2 and TRBJ1-1; a weak D match, TRBD1 (5 bases). Germline values: CDR1 SGHTA, CDR2 FQGNSA. V lost 6 bases and J lost 1, with 9 bases in between. The CDR3 spans 13 residues. CDR3 sequence reads: CASRLGGNTEAFF. The CDR3, as DNA: TGTGCCAGCAGACTGGGGGGGAACACTGAAGCTTTCTTT.

V usage is TRBV9 and J usage is TRBJ2-1; D may be TRBD1 (5 bases). The CDR3 is 19 amino acids. Trimming left V 0 bases short and J 5 bases short, with 24 bases between. Germline V CDR1 and CDR2: SGDLS, YYNGEE. The CDR3 sequence: CASSVGLGRVLPSHNEQFF. The CDR3 DNA reads as TGTGCCAGCAGCGTAGGTCTCGGCAGGGTATTACCGTCCCACAATGAGCAGTTCTTC.

The chain is built from TRBV5-1 and TRBJ2-5; 9 bases map to TRBD1. This CDR3 comprises 14 residues. Germline assignment: CDR1 SGHRS and CDR2 YFSETQ. The V gene end was trimmed by 6 bases and the J gene end by 5 bases; junction bases not matched to a gene: 8. The CDR3 DNA reads as TGCGCCAGCAACCCGGGACAGGGAGGGGAGACCCAGTACTTC. It is translated as CASNPGQGGETQYF.

A few counts support this clonotype. This chain uses TRBV9 with TRBJ1-6; 9 positions agree with TRBD1. The V and J ends lost 4 bases and 6 bases, in that order; junction bases with no gene match: 11. There are 17 residues in the CDR3. CDR1 is SGDLS and CDR2 is YYNGEE in the germline V gene. The CDR3 spells CASSTTLRDRANSPLHF. CDR3 DNA sequence: TGTGCCAGCAGCACTACCCTCCGGGACAGGGCTAATTCACCCCTCCACTTT. Complete variable domain (other parts from reference TRBV9 and TRBJ1-6): DSGVTQTPKHLITATGQRVTLRCSPRSGDLSVYWYQQSLDQGLQFLIQYYNGEERAKGNILERFSAQQFPDLHSELNLSSLELGDSALYFCASSTTLRDRANSPLHFGNGTRLTVT.

This clonotype was counted ten times or more. This chain connects TRBV6-2 or TRBV6-3 to TRBJ1-1, with D perhaps matching TRBD1 (5 bases). CDR1 is MNHEY and CDR2 is SVGEGT in the germline V gene. V was cut by 10 bases and J by 5 bases, with 23 bases left in between. CDR3 length equals 15 residues. CDR3 region: CAISSGIQGGTEAFF. For the CDR3, the DNA is TGTGCCATCTCCAGTGGAATCCAGGGAGGAACTGAAGCTTTCTTT.

This chain uses TRBV5-1 with TRBJ2-7, with 11 positions matching TRBD1. J lost 1 base, V lost 6 bases, and 6 bases had no gene match. Per germline, CDR1 SGHRS and CDR2 YFSETQ. This CDR3 has 15 residues. The CDR3 here is CASNSWDRGSYEQYF. The CDR3 DNA reads TGCGCCAGCAACTCTTGGGACAGGGGGTCCTACGAGCAGTACTTC.

The chain uses TRBV11-3 and TRBJ2-1; D call uncertain. The CDR3 length is 13 residues. Germline CDR1 and CDR2: SGHNT and YENEEA. V was pared by 4 bases and J by 14 bases, with 18 bases between. CDR3: CASSSTGQRIKFF. In DNA, the CDR3 is TGTGCCAGCAGCTCCACCGGGCAACGGATAAAGTTCTTC.

This clonotype showed up many times. The V call is TRBV5-1, the J call TRBJ1-1; D gene unclear. Trimming took 1 base from V and 1 from J, leaving 8 bases between them. CDR3 length: 14 residues. Germline CDR1 is SGHRS and CDR2 is YFSETQ. The CDR3 bases are TGCGCCAGCAGCTTGATGCCGGGGAACACTGAAGCTTTCTTT. This codes for CASSLMPGNTEAFF.

J is TRBJ2-3 and V is TRBV4-3; the D call may be TRBD1 or TRBD2 (6 bases each). Germline CDR1 LGHNA, CDR2 YSLEER. V was cut by 5 bases and J by 4 bases, with 19 bases left in between. The CDR3 consists of 16 residues. CDR3 loop: CASSTADPGGPDTQYF. The CDR3 nucleotides are TGCGCCAGCAGCACCGCGGACCCTGGGGGGCCAGATACGCAGTATTTT.

The J gene is TRBJ1-5, the V gene TRBV4-2; D perhaps matches TRBD1 (6 bases). Germline V lookup: CDR1 LGHNA, CDR2 YNFKEQ. This CDR3 is built from 16 residues. Trimming left V 4 bases short and J 4 bases short, with 17 bases between. The CDR3 protein is CASSREPGTHNQPQHF. The CDR3 coding sequence is TGTGCCAGCAGCCGAGAACCCGGGACACATAATCAGCCCCAGCATTTT.

The rearrangement links TRBV21-1 to TRBJ1-5. TRBV21-1 is labeled a pseudogene. The CDR3 extends over 12 amino acids. In DNA form, the CDR3 reads TGTGCCAGCAGCAGACGACCTTTGCCCCAGCATTTT. It is translated as CASSRRPLPQHF.

In its sample, this clonotype was seen many times. The V gene is TRBV20-1, the J gene TRBJ2-1, with TRBD2 matching 9 bases. The germline CDR1 and CDR2 sequences are DFQATT and SNEGSKA (reference sequence). Germline trimming cut 6 bases from V and 5 bases from J; bases unmatched to any gene: 17. This CDR3 comprises 17 residues. The CDR3 DNA sequence: TGCAGTGCCCCACGGGGCGGGAGGGCCTATCGGAACAATGAGCAGTTCTTC. Amino acid sequence: CSAPRGGRAYRNNEQFF.

The chain employs TRBV10-3 and TRBJ2-3; D remains unclear. V lost 4 bases and J lost 3, with 2 bases in between. CDR1 is ENHRY and CDR2 is SYGVKD in the germline V gene. This CDR3 is 11 amino acids long. The CDR3 DNA reads as TGTGCCATCAGTGGGACAGATACGCAGTATTTT. Protein sequence: CAISGTDTQYF.

This clonotype has only one observation. This may stem from a read error, because a much larger clone lies one nucleotide away. The chain combines TRBV20-1 with TRBJ2-5; no firm D call. The CDR3 has 13 residues. Germline loops: CDR1 DFQATT, CDR2 SNEGSKA (reference sequence). CDR3: CSAREPQLETQHF. CDR3 coding DNA: TGCAGTGCTAGAGAGCCCCAGCTGGAGACCCAGCACTTC.

A few counts support this clonotype. The chain links TRBV5-1 to TRBJ1-1; TRBD1 agrees at 8 bases. Germline V gene lookup returns CDR1 SGHRS and CDR2 YFSETQ. The V gene end was trimmed by 3 bases and the J gene end by 0 bases; junction bases not matched to a gene: 10. The CDR3 runs 17 residues. The CDR3 bases are TGCGCCAGCAGCTCCTTTGGACAGGGACACATGAACACTGAAGCTTTCTTT. It encodes CASSSFGQGHMNTEAFF. Looking up the rest from reference TRBV5-1 and TRBJ1-1 gives the full variable domain: KAGVTQTPRYLIKTRGQQVTLSCSPISGHRSVSWYQQTPGQGLQFLFEYFSETQRNKGNFPGRFSGRQFSNSRSEMNVSTLELGDSALYLCASSSFGQGHMNTEAFFGQGTRLTVV.

The V call is TRBV12-3 or TRBV12-4, the J call TRBJ2-5; possible D gene TRBD2, 5 bases. The CDR3 is made up of 13 amino acids. V was cut by 4 bases and J by 5 bases, with 11 bases left in between. CDR3 sequence reads: CASSWGAKETQYF. The DNA of the CDR3 is TGTGCCAGCAGTTGGGGAGCTAAGGAGACCCAGTACTTC.

This clonotype was seen more than once but under ten times. This clone may be a read error of a much larger clone one base away. This sequence joins TRBV20-1 and TRBJ2-5, with D possibly being TRBD2 (6 bases). Between the trimmed V and J ends, which lost 3 bases and 0 bases, there was a span of 11 bases. The CDR3 contains 14 residues. Germline V lookup: CDR1 DFQATT, CDR2 SNEGSKA (reference sequence). For the CDR3, the DNA is TGCAGTGCTAGGGCGGGGTCGGACCAAGAGACCCAGTACTTC. Translated: CSARAGSDQETQYF.

V is TRBV6-1 and J is TRBJ2-6; weak D call: TRBD2 (5 bases). Germline V gives CDR1 MNHNS, CDR2 SASEGT. Trimming shortened V by 6 bases and J by 0 bases, and 9 bases separated the two germline ends. The CDR3 is 15 residues long. The CDR3 DNA sequence: TGTGCCAGCAGCTCGGGGATCTCTGGGGCCAACGTCCTGACTTTC. Translated: CASSSGISGANVLTF.

The chain combines TRBV5-1 with TRBJ2-2, with D perhaps matching TRBD1 (6 bases). The CDR3 loop spans 14 amino acids. Trimming cost V 3 bases and J 5 bases, with 11 bases left between them. Germline CDR1 and CDR2: SGHRS and YFSETQ. The DNA of the CDR3 is TGCGCCAGCAGCTCCCGCACAGGGACCGGGGAGCTGTTTTTT. Translating gives CASSSRTGTGELFF.